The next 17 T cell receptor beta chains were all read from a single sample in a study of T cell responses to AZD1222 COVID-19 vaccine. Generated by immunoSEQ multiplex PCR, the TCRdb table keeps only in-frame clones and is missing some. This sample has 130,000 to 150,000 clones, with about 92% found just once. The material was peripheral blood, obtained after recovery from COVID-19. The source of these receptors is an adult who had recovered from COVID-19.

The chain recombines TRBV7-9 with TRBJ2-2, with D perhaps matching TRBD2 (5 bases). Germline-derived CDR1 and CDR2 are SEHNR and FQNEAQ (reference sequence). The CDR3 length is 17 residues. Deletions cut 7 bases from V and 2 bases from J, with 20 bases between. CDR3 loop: CASTQTTGPFNTGELFF. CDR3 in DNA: TGTGCCAGCACCCAGACTACCGGGCCCTTCAACACCGGGGAGCTGTTTTTT.

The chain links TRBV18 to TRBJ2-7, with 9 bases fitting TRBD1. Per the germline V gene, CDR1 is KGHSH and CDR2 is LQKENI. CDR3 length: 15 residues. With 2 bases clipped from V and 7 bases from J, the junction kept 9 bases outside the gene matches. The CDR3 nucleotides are TGTGCCAGCTCACCAATACAGGGGGCTACGGGGGAGCAGTACTTC. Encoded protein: CASSPIQGATGEQYF.

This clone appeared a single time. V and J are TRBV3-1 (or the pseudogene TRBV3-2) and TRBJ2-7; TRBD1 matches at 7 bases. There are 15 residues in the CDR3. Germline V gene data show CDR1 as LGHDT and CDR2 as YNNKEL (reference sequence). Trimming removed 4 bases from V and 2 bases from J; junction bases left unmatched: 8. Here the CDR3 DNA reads TGTGCCAGCAGCCGGTCAGGACAGGCAGCCTACGAGCAGTACTTC. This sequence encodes CASSRSGQAAYEQYF.

The CDR3 bases are TGTGCCAGTAGCCGCCCGAGACAAGGGCCGGAGACCCAGTACTTC. Translating it yields CASSRPRQGPETQYF. V usage is TRBV19 and J usage is TRBJ2-5; no definite D call. The germline V gene has CDR1 LNHDA and CDR2 SQIVND (reference sequence). The CDR3 consists of 15 residues. V was trimmed by 6 bases and J by 5 bases, leaving 19 bases between them.

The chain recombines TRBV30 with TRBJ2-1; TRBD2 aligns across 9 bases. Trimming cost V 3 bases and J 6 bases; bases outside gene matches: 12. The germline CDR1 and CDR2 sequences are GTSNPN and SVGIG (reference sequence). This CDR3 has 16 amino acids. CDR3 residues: CAWSVSVLAGANEQFF. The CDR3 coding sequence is TGTGCCTGGAGCGTGAGTGTTTTAGCGGGAGCCAATGAGCAGTTCTTC.

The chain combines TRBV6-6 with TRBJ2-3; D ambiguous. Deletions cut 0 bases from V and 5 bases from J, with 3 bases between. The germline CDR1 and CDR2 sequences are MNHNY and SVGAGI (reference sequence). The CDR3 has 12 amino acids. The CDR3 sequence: CASSYSQDTQYF. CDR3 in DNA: TGTGCCAGCAGTTACTCGCAAGATACGCAGTATTTT.

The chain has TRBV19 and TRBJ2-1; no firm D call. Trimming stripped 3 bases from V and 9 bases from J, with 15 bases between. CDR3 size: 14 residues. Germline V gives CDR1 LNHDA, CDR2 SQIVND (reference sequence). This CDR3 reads CASSIALPLPEQFF. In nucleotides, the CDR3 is TGTGCCAGTAGTATCGCCTTACCCCTACCTGAGCAGTTCTTC.

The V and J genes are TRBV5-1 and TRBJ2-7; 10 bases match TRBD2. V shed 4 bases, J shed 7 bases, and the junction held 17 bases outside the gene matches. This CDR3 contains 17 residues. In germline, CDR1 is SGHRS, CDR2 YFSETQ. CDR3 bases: TGCGCCAGCAGCCAAGGAATTAGCGGGAGGCAACGGGGAGAGCAGTACTTC. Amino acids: CASSQGISGRQRGEQYF.

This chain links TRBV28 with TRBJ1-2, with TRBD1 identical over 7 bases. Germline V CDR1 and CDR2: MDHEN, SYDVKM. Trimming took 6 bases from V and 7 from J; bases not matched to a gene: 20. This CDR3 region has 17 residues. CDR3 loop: CASSSPQDRVRTGGYTF. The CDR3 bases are TGTGCCAGCAGCTCTCCCCAAGACAGGGTACGAACAGGTGGCTACACCTTC.

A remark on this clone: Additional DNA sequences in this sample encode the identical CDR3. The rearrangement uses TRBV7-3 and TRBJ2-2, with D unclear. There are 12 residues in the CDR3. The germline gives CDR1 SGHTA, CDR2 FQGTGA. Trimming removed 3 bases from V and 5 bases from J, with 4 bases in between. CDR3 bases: TGTGCCAGCAGCTTGTCGACCGGGGAGCTGTTTTTT. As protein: CASSLSTGELFF.

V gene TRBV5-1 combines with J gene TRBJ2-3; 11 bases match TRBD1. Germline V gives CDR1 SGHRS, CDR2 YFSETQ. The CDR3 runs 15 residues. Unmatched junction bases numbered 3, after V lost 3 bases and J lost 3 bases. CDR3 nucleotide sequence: TGCGCCAGCAGCTCTGGACAGGGGGCAACAGATACGCAGTATTTT. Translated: CASSSGQGATDTQYF.

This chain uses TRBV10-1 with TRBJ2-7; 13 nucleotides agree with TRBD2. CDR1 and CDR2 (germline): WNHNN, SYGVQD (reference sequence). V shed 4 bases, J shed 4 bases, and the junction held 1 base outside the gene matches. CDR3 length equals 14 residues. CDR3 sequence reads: CASSGLAGGYEQYF. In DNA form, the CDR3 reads TGCGCCAGCAGTGGACTAGCGGGAGGATACGAGCAGTACTTC.

CDR3 sequence: CASSRIGSAYEQYF. As DNA, the CDR3 is TGTGCCAGCAGCCGAATCGGGAGCGCCTACGAGCAGTACTTC. The genes are TRBV4-2 and TRBJ2-7; D is possibly TRBD2 (6 bases). Germline V gives CDR1 LGHNA, CDR2 YNFKEQ. V was pared by 4 bases and J by 2 bases, with 12 bases between. This CDR3 region has 14 residues.

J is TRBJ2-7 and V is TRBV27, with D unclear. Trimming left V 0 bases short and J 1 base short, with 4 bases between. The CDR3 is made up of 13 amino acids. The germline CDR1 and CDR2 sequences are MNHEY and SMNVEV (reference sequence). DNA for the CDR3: TGTGCCAGCAGTTTATCTGGATCCTACGAGCAGTACTTC. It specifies CASSLSGSYEQYF.

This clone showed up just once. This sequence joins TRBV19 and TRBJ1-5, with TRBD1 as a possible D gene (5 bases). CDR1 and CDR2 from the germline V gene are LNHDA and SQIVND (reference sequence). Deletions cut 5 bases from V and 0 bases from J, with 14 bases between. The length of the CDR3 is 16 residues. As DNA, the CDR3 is TGTGCCAGTAGTGATCAGGGTGGGTATAGCAATCAGCCCCAGCATTTT. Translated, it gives CASSDQGGYSNQPQHF. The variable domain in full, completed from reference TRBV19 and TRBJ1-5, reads DGGITQSPKYLFRKEGQNVTLSCEQNLNHDAMYWYRQDPGQGLRLIYYSQIVNDFQKGDIAEGYSVSREKKESFPLTVTSAQKNPTAFYLCASSDQGGYSNQPQHFGDGTRLSIL.

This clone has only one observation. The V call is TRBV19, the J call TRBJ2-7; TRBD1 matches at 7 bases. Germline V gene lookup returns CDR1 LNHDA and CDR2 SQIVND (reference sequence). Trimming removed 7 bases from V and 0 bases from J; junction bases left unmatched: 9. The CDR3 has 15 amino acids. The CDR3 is CASTPGQASSYEQYF. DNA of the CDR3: TGTGCCAGTACCCCCGGACAGGCCAGCTCCTACGAGCAGTACTTC.

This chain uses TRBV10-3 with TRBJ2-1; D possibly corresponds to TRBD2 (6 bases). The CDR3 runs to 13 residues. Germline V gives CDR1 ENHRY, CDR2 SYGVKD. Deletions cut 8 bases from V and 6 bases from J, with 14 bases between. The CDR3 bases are TGTGCCATCGCGGGGCAGGGTGGCAATGAGCAGTTCTTC. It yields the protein CAIAGQGGNEQFF.